This passage covers 26 T cell receptor beta chains from one sample sequenced in a study of T cell clonality in common variable immunodeficiency (dated by TCRdb to between 2014 and 2017). The library was obtained by the immunoSEQ multiplex PCR assay. Sourced from immuneACCESS, this table was stored by TCRdb with only in-frame sequences that have V and J called. A share of the clones is absent; for the studies checked, an unresolved V gene accounts for under half, and the remainder has no known explanation. With 35,000 to 50,000 clones recorded, this sample contains no clone counted only once. Together, the top ten hold more than 1.2% of the sample. The sequenced sample consisted of peripheral blood mononuclear cells. The receptors shown here come from a person aged 18 to 70 in good health.

This clone was recorded many times. Read data end 3 residues before the CDR3 end; the end is taken from the germline J gene. The chain recombines TRBV29-1 with TRBJ2-1, with D maybe TRBD2 (5 bases). Germline V gives CDR1 SQVTM, CDR2 ANQGSEA. The CDR3 is 15 amino acids. The V end was cut by 5 bases, the J end by 3 bases, with 17 bases between. The CDR3 protein is CSVSVWERIYNEQFF. CDR3 bases read: TGCAGCGTTTCGGTCTGGGAGCGGATCTACAATGAG.

This clone occurred many times. The observed sequence ends 3 residues before the CDR3 terminus, with the missing tail filled in from the germline J gene. The chain is built from TRBV6-1 and TRBJ1-5, with TRBD1 identical over 7 bases. Germline V gene sequence: CDR1 MNHNS, CDR2 SASEGT. The CDR3 sequence is 15 residues long. The J segment lost 7 bases and the V segment lost 6 bases, leaving 12 bases of the junction unmatched. The part of the CDR3 DNA that was read is TGTGCCAGCAGAGAAACAGGGGTTTATAAACAGCCC. It encodes CASRETGVYKQP. The whole CDR3 protein reads CASRETGVYKQPQHF.

The sample holds many counts of this clone. Sequencing ends 3 residues short of the CDR3 end; the germline J gene provides the rest. The chain joins TRBV19 to TRBJ1-4; D might be TRBD1 (6 bases). The V and J ends lost 5 bases and 1 base respectively, with 14 bases between them. The CDR3 sequence is 16 residues long. The germline CDR1 and CDR2 sequences are LNHDA and SQIVND (reference sequence). CDR3 in amino acids: CASSPGGGGTNEKLFF. The CDR3 DNA, read in part, is TGTGCCAGTAGTCCTGGGGGCGGCGGAACTAATGAAAAA.

The table lists this clone with many counts. The read is 3 residues too short to cover the CDR3 end, so that end is filled in from the germline J gene. The chain combines TRBV19 with TRBJ2-3; TRBD1 might be the D (5 bases). Germline CDR1 LNHDA, CDR2 SQIVND (reference sequence). This CDR3 is 12 amino acids long. Trimming stripped 6 bases from V and 1 base from J, with 5 bases between. The CDR3 here is CASRTGTDTQYF. The covered CDR3 bases are TGTGCCAGTAGGACAGGCACAGATACG.

This clone appeared a few times. The CDR3 end is not reached by the read, which stops 3 residues before it; the germline J gene fills it in. The chain carries TRBV7-9 and TRBJ1-1; D not resolved. Germline V gene lookup returns CDR1 SEHNR and CDR2 FQNEAQ (reference sequence). The CDR3 has 14 residues. CDR3 bases read: TGTGCCAGCAGCTTAGGGCGGGTTCCCTACGAG. This codes for CASSLGRVPYE. The full CDR3 reads CASSLGRVPYEAFF.

This clone showed up many times. The sequenced CDR3 bases are TGCAGTGCCAAGACCCCGACAGAGGATAGCAATCAGCCC. Translation: CSAKTPTEDSNQP. The full CDR3 is CSAKTPTEDSNQPQHF. This chain connects TRBV20-1 to TRBJ1-5, with D maybe TRBD1 (5 bases). The read falls 3 residues short of the CDR3 end, and the missing part is taken from the germline J gene. CDR1 and CDR2 from the germline V gene are DFQATT and SNEGSKA (reference sequence). Trimming pared 6 bases from V and 0 bases from J, leaving 18 bases between. The CDR3 contains 16 residues.

About this clone itself: The read ends 3 residues early relative to the CDR3; the germline J gene fills the gap. The V call is TRBV7-9, the J call TRBJ2-3, with 8 bases that match TRBD1. The CDR3 has 15 amino acids. Germline assignment: CDR1 SEHNR and CDR2 FQNEAQ (reference sequence). With 5 bases clipped from V and 4 bases from J, the junction kept 8 bases outside the gene matches. The DNA read from the CDR3 is TGTGCCAGCAGCCACGACAGGGGTGCGGCAGATACG. Translation: CASSHDRGAADT. The entire CDR3 reads CASSHDRGAADTQYF. The full variable domain, rest sourced from reference TRBV7-9 and TRBJ2-3, is DTGVSQNPRHKITKRGQNVTFRCDPISEHNRLYWYRQTLGQGPEFLTYFQNEAQLEKSRLLSDRFSAERPKGSFSTLEIQRTEQGDSAMYLCASSHDRGAADTQYFGPGTRLTVL.

This clone was detected only a few times. At one boundary the junction diverges from the germline segment, which might be a read error. The CDR3 is cut off 3 residues early in the read; its end comes from the germline J gene. V is TRBV7-7 and J is TRBJ1-2; 7 bases line up with TRBD1. CDR1 SSHAT and CDR2 FNYEAQ come from the germline V gene (reference sequence). The CDR3 sequence is 16 residues long. CDR3 residues: CASSPHLGQAFNDYTF. The DNA read from the CDR3 is TGTGCTAGCAGCCCGCACCTAGGACAGGCCTTCAATGAC.

This clone was detected ten times or more. The CDR3 extends 3 residues past the end of the read, so its final part is completed from the germline J gene. The V gene is TRBV20-1, the J gene TRBJ2-3; a weak D match, TRBD2 (5 bases). Germline values: CDR1 DFQATT, CDR2 SNEGSKA (reference sequence). This CDR3 has 10 amino acids. The CDR3 is CSAGGRAQYF. The covered CDR3 bases are TGCAGTGCTGGAGGTCGTGCG.

The table lists this clone with many counts. The read is 3 residues too short to cover the CDR3 end, so that end is filled in from the germline J gene. The chain couples TRBV20-1 to TRBJ2-3; perhaps TRBD1 as D (5 bases). Trimming left V 2 bases short and J 6 bases short, with 6 bases between. The CDR3 runs to 11 residues. Germline V gene sequence: CDR1 DFQATT, CDR2 SNEGSKA (reference sequence). The CDR3 DNA, read in part, is TGCAGTGCTAGACGACAGGATACG. It translates to CSARRQDT. The entire CDR3 reads CSARRQDTQYF.

This clone came up many times. The read comes to an end 3 residues before the CDR3 does, leaving the germline J gene to fill in the end. Other DNA sequences in this sample translate to the same CDR3. This chain connects TRBV20-1 to TRBJ1-1; TRBD1 might be the D (5 bases). CDR1 is DFQATT and CDR2 is SNEGSKA in the germline V gene (reference sequence). The CDR3 is 12 amino acids. V lost 5 bases to trimming and J lost 2 bases, with 9 bases between them. The CDR3 sequence is CSARTGNTEAFF. CDR3 DNA, as far as it was read: TGCAGTGCTCGTACAGGTAACACTGAA.

This clone has just a few counts. The missing CDR3 end, 3 residues past where the read stops, is filled in from the germline J gene. This chain connects TRBV6-1 to TRBJ2-3; 9 positions agree with TRBD1. Germline V gene lookup returns CDR1 MNHNS and CDR2 SASEGT. Trimming cost V 4 bases and J 4 bases; bases outside gene matches: 6. The CDR3 extends over 15 amino acids. The CDR3 region is CASSAHRGRADTQYF. CDR3 DNA, as far as it was read: TGTGCCAGCAGTGCCCACAGGGGGCGGGCAGATACG.

This clone has a count of ten or more. The read ends 3 residues shy of where the CDR3 ends; the end is completed using the germline J gene. The chain carries TRBV12-5 and TRBJ2-2; the match to TRBD1 covers 7 bases. The CDR3 contains 15 residues. V dropped 6 bases and J dropped 6; count of bases not matched to a gene: 10. The germline V gene encodes CDR1 LGHNT and CDR2 FRNRAP. Partial CDR3 DNA: TGTGCTAGTGGGGAAGGACAGGCCGGCGCCGGGGAG. This sequence encodes CASGEGQAGAGE. The CDR3 in full is CASGEGQAGAGELFF.

This clone was picked up many times. The CDR3 end is not reached by the read, which stops 3 residues before it; the germline J gene fills it in. This rearrangement joins TRBV6-1 to TRBJ1-1; TRBD1 matches 8 bases. This CDR3 has 14 residues. In germline, CDR1 is MNHNS, CDR2 SASEGT. The V gene end was trimmed by 4 bases and the J gene end by 2 bases; junction bases not matched to a gene: 3. The sequenced part of the CDR3 DNA is TGTGCCAGCAGTGTACAGGGGGTAAACACTGAA. It translates to CASSVQGVNTE. The entire CDR3 is CASSVQGVNTEAFF.

Only a few counts were recorded for this clone. With a much larger clone just one base away, this may be a read error. The read finishes 3 residues shy of the CDR3 end, and the germline J gene is used to complete it. Other DNA sequences in this specimen translate into the identical CDR3. The V and J genes are TRBV11-2 and TRBJ2-3, with 9 bases fitting TRBD1. Germline CDR1 is SGHAT and CDR2 is FQNNGV. The CDR3 totals 15 residues. Trimming cost V 3 bases and J 6 bases; bases outside gene matches: 7. The CDR3 bases that were read are TGTGCCAGCAGCTTCCGGGACAGGGACCAGGATACG. Translated: CASSFRDRDQDT. The entire CDR3 is CASSFRDRDQDTQYF.

This clone was detected ten times or more. CDR3 loop: CASRTSGSSYNEQFF. Incomplete CDR3 DNA: TGTGCCAGCAGGACTAGCGGGAGCTCCTACAATGAG. The chain employs TRBV3-1 (or the pseudogene TRBV3-2) and TRBJ2-1, with 12 nucleotides matching TRBD2. Read coverage stops 3 residues before the CDR3 terminus; the germline J gene supplies the remainder. The germline V gene has CDR1 LGHDT and CDR2 YNNKEL (reference sequence). Trimming at V came to 6 bases and at J to 0 bases, leaving 0 bases not matched to a gene. The CDR3 has 15 amino acids.

This clone was detected a few times. The CDR3 sequence is CASSLEPTGAPYEQYF. The CDR3 bases that were read are TGTGCCAGCAGCTTGGAGCCGACAGGCGCGCCCTACGAG. The chain recombines TRBV5-4 with TRBJ2-7, with TRBD1 as a possible D gene (6 bases). The read terminates 3 residues before the CDR3 end, so the remaining end is supplied by the germline J gene. V shed 0 bases and J shed 2 bases, with 15 bases lying between them. The CDR3 consists of 16 residues. Germline CDR1 and CDR2: SGHNT and YYREEE (reference sequence).

The table lists this clone with many counts. The read stops 3 residues short of the end of the CDR3; the missing end is completed from the germline J gene. The V and J genes are TRBV5-1 and TRBJ2-7; 7 bases are shared with TRBD1. Unmatched junction bases numbered 5, after V lost 5 bases and J lost 0 bases. Germline V lookup: CDR1 SGHRS, CDR2 YFSETQ. The CDR3 runs 14 residues. CDR3 sequence reads: CASRGQASSYEQYF. The part of the CDR3 DNA that was read is TGCGCCAGCAGAGGACAGGCCTCCTCCTACGAG.

At least ten counts were recorded for this clone. The read comes to an end 3 residues before the CDR3 does, leaving the germline J gene to fill in the end. The rearrangement uses TRBV5-4 and TRBJ2-5; tentatively, D is TRBD1 (6 bases). CDR3 size: 13 residues. Germline CDR1 is SGHNT and CDR2 is YYREEE (reference sequence). V was clipped by 4 bases and J by 2 bases, with 9 bases between them. The CDR3 DNA, read in part, is TGTGCCAGCAGCGGACAGATACAAGAGACC. Protein product: CASSGQIQET. The full-length CDR3 reads as CASSGQIQETQYF.

This clone has at least ten counts. The CDR3 end lies 3 residues beyond the end of the read and is filled in from the germline J gene. The rearrangement uses TRBV7-6 and TRBJ2-1; 7 positions agree with TRBD2. This CDR3 spans 14 amino acids. In germline, CDR1 is SGHVS, CDR2 FNYEAQ. Trimming at V came to 1 base and at J to 9 bases, leaving 6 bases not matched to a gene. The sequenced part of the CDR3 DNA is TGTGCCAGCAGCTTAGGGCGGGAGAGAGCTGAG. Amino acids: CASSLGRERAE. The complete CDR3 protein is CASSLGRERAEQFF. Complete variable domain (other parts from reference TRBV7-6 and TRBJ2-1): GAGVSQSPRYKVTKRGQDVALRCDPISGHVSLYWYRQALGQGPEFLTYFNYEAQQDKSGLPNDRFSAERPEGSISTLTIQRTEQRDSAMYRCASSLGRERAEQFFGPGTRLTVL.

In its sample, this clone was seen many times. The read gets to within 3 residues of the CDR3 end, and the germline J gene fills in the rest. This chain joins TRBV20-1 and TRBJ2-3; D possibly corresponds to TRBD2 (7 bases). Per the germline V gene, CDR1 is DFQATT and CDR2 is SNEGSKA (reference sequence). V lost 6 bases, J lost 1 base, and 14 bases lay in between. The CDR3 is 14 amino acids. The part of the CDR3 DNA that was read is TGCAGTGCCCGGGGGGCTAGCGGCACAGATACG. This encodes CSARGASGTDT. The CDR3 as a whole reads CSARGASGTDTQYF.

Regarding this clone: The read ends 3 residues before the CDR3 terminus; that terminus is restored from the germline J gene. V is TRBV19 and J is TRBJ2-5, with D perhaps TRBD2 (5 bases). Trimming took off 10 bases at V and 3 bases at J, with 9 bases between the two ends. The CDR3 contains 11 residues. Germline loops: CDR1 LNHDA, CDR2 SQIVND (reference sequence). This CDR3 reads CATNGEETQYF. The sequenced CDR3 bases are TGTGCCACCAACGGGGAAGAGACC.

There are many counts of this clone. Read coverage stops 3 residues before the CDR3 terminus; the germline J gene supplies the remainder. The chain combines TRBV20-1 with TRBJ2-3; 11 bases line up with TRBD2. The V gene's germline CDR1 is DFQATT and CDR2 SNEGSKA (reference sequence). The CDR3 sequence is 14 residues long. V trimming: 5 bases; J trimming: 0 bases; junction bases outside the gene matches: 1. The CDR3 sequence: CSARLAGSTDTQYF. The CDR3 DNA, read in part, is TGCAGTGCTCGACTAGCGGGAAGCACAGATACG.

Many counts were recorded for this clone. Read sequence stops 3 residues before the CDR3 end, and the germline J gene provides the missing end. The chain is built from TRBV30 and TRBJ1-5; D might be TRBD1 (6 bases). Germline lookup yields CDR1 GTSNPN and CDR2 SVGIG (reference sequence). The CDR3 extends over 14 amino acids. The V end lost 0 bases, the J end lost 0 bases, and 6 bases lay between the germline ends. The CDR3 spells CAWSVGGSNQPQHF. The sequenced part of the CDR3 DNA is TGTGCCTGGAGTGTAGGGGGTAGCAATCAGCCC.

This clone has at least ten counts. The CDR3 loop reads CASSRTSGSVRETQYF. CDR3 DNA (partial): TGCGCCAGCAGCCGAACTAGCGGGAGTGTAAGAGAGACC. The V gene is TRBV5-1, the J gene TRBJ2-5; 11 bases match TRBD2. The CDR3 is cut off 3 residues early in the read; its end comes from the germline J gene. CDR1 SGHRS and CDR2 YFSETQ come from the germline V gene. This CDR3 comprises 16 residues. Trimming at V came to 4 bases and at J to 4 bases, leaving 9 bases not matched to a gene.

This clone was recorded many times. The read terminates 3 residues ahead of where the CDR3 ends, so the germline J gene completes it. The rearrangement links TRBV29-1 to TRBJ2-7; a weak D match, TRBD2 (5 bases). V shed 6 bases and J shed 1 base, with 10 bases lying between them. The CDR3 spans 12 residues. The germline V gene encodes CDR1 SQVTM and CDR2 ANQGSEA. The CDR3 protein is CSVRRGSYEQYF. The CDR3 bases that were read are TGCAGCGTCCGTCGGGGATCCTACGAG.